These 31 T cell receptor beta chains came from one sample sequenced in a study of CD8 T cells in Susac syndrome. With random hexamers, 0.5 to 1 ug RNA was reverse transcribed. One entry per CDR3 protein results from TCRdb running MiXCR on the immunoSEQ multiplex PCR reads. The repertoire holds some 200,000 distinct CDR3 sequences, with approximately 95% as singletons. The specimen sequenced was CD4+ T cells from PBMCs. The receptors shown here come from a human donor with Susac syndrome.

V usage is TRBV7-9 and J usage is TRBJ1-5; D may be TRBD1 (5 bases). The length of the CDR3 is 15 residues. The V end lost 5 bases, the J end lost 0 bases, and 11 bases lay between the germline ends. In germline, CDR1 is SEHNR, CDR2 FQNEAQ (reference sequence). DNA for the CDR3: TGTGCCAGCAGCACCGGGACCAATAGCAATCAGCCCCAGCATTTT. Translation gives CASSTGTNSNQPQHF.

DNA of the CDR3: TGTGCCAGTGCACCTTTGTACAATGAGCAGTTCTTC. The encoded protein is CASAPLYNEQFF. The rearrangement uses TRBV25-1 and TRBJ2-1; D is unresolved. The V gene lost 9 bases and the J gene lost 4 bases, with 10 bases spanning the gap. Germline CDR1 reads MGHDK; CDR2 reads SYGVNS. The CDR3 loop spans 12 amino acids.

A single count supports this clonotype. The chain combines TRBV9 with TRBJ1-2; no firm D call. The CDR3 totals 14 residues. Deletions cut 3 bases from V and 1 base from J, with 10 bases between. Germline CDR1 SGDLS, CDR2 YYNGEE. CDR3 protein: CASSARLGNYGYTF. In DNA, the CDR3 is TGTGCCAGCAGCGCCAGGCTGGGTAACTATGGCTACACCTTC. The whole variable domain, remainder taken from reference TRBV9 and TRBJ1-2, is DSGVTQTPKHLITATGQRVTLRCSPRSGDLSVYWYQQSLDQGLQFLIQYYNGEERAKGNILERFSAQQFPDLHSELNLSSLELGDSALYFCASSARLGNYGYTFGSGTRLTVV.

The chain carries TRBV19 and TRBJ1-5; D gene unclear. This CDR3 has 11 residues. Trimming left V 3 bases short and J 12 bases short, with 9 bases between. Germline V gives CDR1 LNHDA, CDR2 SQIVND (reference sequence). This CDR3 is CASSIGQNQHF. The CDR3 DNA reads TGTGCCAGTAGTATTGGGCAGAACCAGCATTTT.

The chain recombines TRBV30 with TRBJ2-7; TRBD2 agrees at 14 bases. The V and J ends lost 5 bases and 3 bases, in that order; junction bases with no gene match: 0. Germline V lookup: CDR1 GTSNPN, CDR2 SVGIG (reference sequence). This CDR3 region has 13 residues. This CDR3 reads CAWGTSGGYEQYF. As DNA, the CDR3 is TGTGCCTGGGGGACTAGCGGGGGCTACGAGCAGTACTTC.

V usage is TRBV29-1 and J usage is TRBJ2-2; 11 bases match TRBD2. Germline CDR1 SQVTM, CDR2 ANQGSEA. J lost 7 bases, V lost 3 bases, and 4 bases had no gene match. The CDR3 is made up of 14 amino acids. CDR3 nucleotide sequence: TGCAGCGTTGATCAGCTAGCGGGGGGCGGGGAGCTGTTTTTT. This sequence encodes CSVDQLAGGGELFF.

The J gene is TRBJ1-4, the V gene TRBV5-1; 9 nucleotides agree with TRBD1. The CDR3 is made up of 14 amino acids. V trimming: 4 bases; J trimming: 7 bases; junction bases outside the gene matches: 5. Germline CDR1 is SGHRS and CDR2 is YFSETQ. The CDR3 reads CASSPDRGFEKLFF. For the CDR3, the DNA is TGCGCCAGCAGCCCGGACAGGGGCTTTGAAAAACTGTTTTTT.

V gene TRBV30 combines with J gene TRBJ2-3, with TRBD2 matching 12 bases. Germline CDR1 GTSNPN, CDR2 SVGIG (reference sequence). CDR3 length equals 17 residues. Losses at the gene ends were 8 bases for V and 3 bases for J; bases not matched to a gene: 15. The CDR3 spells CAGSSLAGGPWTDTQYF. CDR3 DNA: TGTGCCGGAAGCTCGCTAGCGGGGGGGCCTTGGACAGATACGCAGTATTTT. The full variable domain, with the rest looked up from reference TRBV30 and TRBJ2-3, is SQTIHQWPATLVQPVGSPLSLECTVEGTSNPNLYWYRQAAGRGLQLLFYSVGIGQISSEVPQNLSASRPQDRQFILSSKKLLLSDSGFYLCAGSSLAGGPWTDTQYFGPGTRLTVL.

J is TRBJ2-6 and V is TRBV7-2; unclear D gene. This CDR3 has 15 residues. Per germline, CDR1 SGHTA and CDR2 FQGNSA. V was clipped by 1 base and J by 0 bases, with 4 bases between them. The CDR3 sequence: CASSLDGSGANVLTF. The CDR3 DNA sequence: TGTGCCAGCAGCTTAGATGGCTCTGGGGCCAACGTCCTGACTTTC.

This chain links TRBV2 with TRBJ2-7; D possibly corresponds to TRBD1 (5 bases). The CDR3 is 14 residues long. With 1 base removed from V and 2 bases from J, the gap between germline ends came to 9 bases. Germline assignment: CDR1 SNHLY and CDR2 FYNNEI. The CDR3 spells CASSEDRMTYEQYF. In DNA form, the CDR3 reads TGTGCCAGCAGTGAAGACAGGATGACCTACGAGCAGTACTTC.

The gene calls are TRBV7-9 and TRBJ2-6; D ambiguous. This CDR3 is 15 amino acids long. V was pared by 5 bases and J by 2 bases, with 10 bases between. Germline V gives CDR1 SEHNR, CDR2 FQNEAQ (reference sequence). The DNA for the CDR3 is TGTGCCAGCAGCCCTAGGGTTGCTGGGGCCAACGTCCTGACTTTC. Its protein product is CASSPRVAGANVLTF.

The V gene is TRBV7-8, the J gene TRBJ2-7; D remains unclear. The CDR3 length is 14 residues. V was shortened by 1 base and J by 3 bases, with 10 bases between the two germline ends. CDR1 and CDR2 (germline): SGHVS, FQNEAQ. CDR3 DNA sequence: TGTGCCAGCAGCTTAGTTGTCACAGTCTACGAGCAGTACTTC. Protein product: CASSLVVTVYEQYF.

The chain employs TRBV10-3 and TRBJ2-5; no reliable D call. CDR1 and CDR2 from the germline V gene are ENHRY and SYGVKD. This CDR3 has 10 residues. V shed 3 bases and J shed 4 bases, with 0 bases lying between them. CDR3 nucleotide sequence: TGTGCCATCAGTGAAGAGACCCAGTACTTC. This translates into CAISEETQYF.

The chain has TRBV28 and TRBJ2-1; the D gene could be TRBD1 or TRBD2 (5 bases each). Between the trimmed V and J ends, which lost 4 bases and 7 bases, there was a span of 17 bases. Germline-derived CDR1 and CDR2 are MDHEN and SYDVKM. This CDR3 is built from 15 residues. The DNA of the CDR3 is TGTGCCAGCAGTTCTCCGGGACCCTCCTCGAATGAGCAGTTCTTC. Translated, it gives CASSSPGPSSNEQFF. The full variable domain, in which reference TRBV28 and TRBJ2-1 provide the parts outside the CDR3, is DVKVTQSSRYLVKRTGEKVFLECVQDMDHENMFWYRQDPGLGLRLIYFSYDVKMKEKGDIPEGYSVSREKKERFSLILESASTNQTSMYLCASSSPGPSSNEQFFGPGTRLTVL.

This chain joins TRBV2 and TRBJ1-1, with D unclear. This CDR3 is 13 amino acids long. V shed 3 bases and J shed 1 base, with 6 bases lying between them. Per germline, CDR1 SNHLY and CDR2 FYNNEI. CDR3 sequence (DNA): TGTGCCAGCAGTGAGGGCTGGAACACTGAAGCTTTCTTT. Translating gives CASSEGWNTEAFF.

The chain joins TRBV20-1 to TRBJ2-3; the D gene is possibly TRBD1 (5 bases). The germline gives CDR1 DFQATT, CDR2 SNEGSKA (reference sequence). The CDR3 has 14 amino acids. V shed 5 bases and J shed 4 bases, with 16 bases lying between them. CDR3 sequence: CSAHYPTDPDTQYF. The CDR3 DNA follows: TGCAGTGCTCACTATCCGACAGACCCAGATACGCAGTATTTT.

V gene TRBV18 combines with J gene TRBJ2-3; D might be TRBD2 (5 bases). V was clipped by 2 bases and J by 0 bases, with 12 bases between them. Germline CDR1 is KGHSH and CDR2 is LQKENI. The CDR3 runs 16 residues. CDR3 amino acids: CASSPILGPSTDTQYF. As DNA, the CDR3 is TGTGCCAGCTCACCAATACTAGGTCCTAGCACAGATACGCAGTATTTT. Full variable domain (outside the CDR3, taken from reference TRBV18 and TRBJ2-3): NAGVMQNPRHLVRRRGQEARLRCSPMKGHSHVYWYRQLPEEGLKFMVYLQKENIIDESGMPKERFSAEFPKEGPSILRIQQVVRGDSAAYFCASSPILGPSTDTQYFGPGTRLTVL.

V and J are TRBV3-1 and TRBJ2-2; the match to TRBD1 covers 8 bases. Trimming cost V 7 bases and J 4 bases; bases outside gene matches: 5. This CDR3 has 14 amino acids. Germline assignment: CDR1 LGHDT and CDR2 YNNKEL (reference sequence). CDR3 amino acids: CASTWTGITGELFF. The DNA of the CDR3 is TGTGCCAGCACCTGGACAGGGATCACCGGGGAGCTGTTTTTT.

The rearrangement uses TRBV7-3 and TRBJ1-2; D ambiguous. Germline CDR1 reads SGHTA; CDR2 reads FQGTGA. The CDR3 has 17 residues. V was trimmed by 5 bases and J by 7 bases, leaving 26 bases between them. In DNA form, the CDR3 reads TGTGCCAGCAGCCCCATATCGGCCCATCCCGGTGGCGGTGGCTACACCTTC. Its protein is CASSPISAHPGGGGYTF.

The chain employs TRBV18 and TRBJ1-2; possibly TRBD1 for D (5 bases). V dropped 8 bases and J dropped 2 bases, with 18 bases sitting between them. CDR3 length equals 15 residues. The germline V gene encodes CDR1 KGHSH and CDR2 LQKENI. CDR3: CASRTELDSNYGYTF. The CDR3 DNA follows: TGTGCCAGCCGCACCGAGCTTGACAGCAACTATGGCTACACCTTC.

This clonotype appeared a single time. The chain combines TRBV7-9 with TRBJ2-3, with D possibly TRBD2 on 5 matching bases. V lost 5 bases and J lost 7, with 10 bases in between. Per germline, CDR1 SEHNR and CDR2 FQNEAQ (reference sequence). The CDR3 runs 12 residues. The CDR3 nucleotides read TGTGCCAGCAGCACAACGGGGTATACGCAGTATTTT. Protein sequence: CASSTTGYTQYF.

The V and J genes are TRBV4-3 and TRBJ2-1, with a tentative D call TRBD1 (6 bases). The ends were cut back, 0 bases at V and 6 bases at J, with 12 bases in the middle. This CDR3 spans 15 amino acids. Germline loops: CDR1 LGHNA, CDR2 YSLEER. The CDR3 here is CASSQEGHTLNEQFF. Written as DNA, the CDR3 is TGCGCCAGCAGCCAAGAGGGACACACCCTCAATGAGCAGTTCTTC.

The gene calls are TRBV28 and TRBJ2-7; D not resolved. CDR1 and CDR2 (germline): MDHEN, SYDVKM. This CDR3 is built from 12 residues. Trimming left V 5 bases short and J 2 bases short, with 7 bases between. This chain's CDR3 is CASSPIAYEQYF. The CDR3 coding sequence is TGTGCCAGCAGTCCCATTGCCTACGAGCAGTACTTC.

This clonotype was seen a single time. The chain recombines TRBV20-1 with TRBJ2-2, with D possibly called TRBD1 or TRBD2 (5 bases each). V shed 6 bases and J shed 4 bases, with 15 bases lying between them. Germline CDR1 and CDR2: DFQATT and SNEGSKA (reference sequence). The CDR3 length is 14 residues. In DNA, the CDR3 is TGCAGTGCCAACCTCCAGGGAGCCACCGGGGAGCTGTTTTTT. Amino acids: CSANLQGATGELFF.

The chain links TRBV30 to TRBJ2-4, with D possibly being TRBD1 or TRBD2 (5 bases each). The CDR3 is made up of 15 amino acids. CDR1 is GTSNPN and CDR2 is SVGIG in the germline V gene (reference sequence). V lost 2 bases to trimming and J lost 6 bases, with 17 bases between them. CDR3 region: CAWSRGADTGNIQYF. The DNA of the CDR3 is TGTGCCTGGAGTCGAGGGGCCGATACCGGAAACATTCAGTACTTC.

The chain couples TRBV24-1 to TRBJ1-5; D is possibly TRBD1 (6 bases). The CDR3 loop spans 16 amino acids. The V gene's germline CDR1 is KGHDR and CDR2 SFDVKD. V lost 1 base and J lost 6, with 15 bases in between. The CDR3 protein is CATSDFGQGRGQPQHF. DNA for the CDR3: TGTGCCACCAGTGATTTCGGGCAGGGGAGAGGTCAGCCCCAGCATTTT.

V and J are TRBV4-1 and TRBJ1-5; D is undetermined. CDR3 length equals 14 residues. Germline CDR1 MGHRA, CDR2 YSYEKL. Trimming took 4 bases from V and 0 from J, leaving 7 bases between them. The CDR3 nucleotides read TGCGCCAGCAGCCTCACCATTAGCAATCAGCCCCAGCATTTT. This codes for CASSLTISNQPQHF.

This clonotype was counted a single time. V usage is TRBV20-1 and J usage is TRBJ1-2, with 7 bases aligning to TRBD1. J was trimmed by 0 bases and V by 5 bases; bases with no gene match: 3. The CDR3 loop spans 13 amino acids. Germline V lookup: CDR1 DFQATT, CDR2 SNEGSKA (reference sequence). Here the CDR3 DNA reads TGCAGTGCTGGGACAGCTACTAACTATGGCTACACCTTC. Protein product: CSAGTATNYGYTF.

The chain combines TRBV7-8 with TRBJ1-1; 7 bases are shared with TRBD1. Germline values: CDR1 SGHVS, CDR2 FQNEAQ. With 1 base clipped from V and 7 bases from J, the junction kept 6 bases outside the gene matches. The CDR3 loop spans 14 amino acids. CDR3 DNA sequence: TGTGCCAGCAGCTTAGGGGGGACAGACATTGAAGCTTTCTTT. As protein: CASSLGGTDIEAFF.

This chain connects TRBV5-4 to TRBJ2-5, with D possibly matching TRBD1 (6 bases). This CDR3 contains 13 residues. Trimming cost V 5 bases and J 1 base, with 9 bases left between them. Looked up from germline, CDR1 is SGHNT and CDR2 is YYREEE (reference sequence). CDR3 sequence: CASRQGIQETQYF. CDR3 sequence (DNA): TGTGCCAGCAGGCAGGGGATCCAAGAGACCCAGTACTTC.

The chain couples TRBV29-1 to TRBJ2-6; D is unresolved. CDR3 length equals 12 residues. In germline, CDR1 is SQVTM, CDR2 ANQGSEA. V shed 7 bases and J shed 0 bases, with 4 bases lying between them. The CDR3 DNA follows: TGCAGCGGCAGCTCTGGGGCCAACGTCCTGACTTTC. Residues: CSGSSGANVLTF.